Described below is a single T cell receptor beta chain sequence and its context. Its antigen is unidentified. V was clipped by 4 bases and J by 2 bases, with 9 bases between them. The CDR3 spans 13 residues. Germline CDR1 and CDR2: MNHEY and SMNVEV (reference sequence). These data come from a study of OX40 agonist ivuxolimab in advanced cancers. Findings of the study overall: Antigen specificity remained undetermined for the expanded peripheral T cells. Among the nonresponders, some also had low normalized T-cell clonal expansion. CD8+ T cells showed, on average, more clonal expansion than CD4+ cells.

Patients were ineligible given autoimmune disease history or systemic immunosuppression. Produced via immunoSEQ multiplex PCR; TCRdb's table is partial and in-frame only. The table records tens of thousands of clones, around 84% of them present only once. The receptor's source is an adult with an advanced solid tumor such as melanoma, head and neck, liver or kidney cancer. This sample comprised CD4+ or CD8+ T cells sorted from blood, obtained in a trial of the OX40 agonist ivuxolimab. The chain employs TRBV27 and TRBJ2-7; TRBD1 or TRBD2 may be the D gene (5 bases each). The CDR3 DNA reads TGTGCCAGCAGTTGGGGGTTAACCTACGAGCAGTACTTC. The encoded protein is CASSWGLTYEQYF.